These 19 T cell receptor beta chains share one sample of origin, sequenced in a study of blood T cell repertoires in COVID-19 (dated by TCRdb to 2020 to 2022). To prepare the library, the immunoSEQ multiplex PCR assay was applied. This is the immuneACCESS table as TCRdb keeps it, with only in-frame sequences that have V and J called. A part of the clones is gone; compared with another copy, unresolved V genes explain less than half, and the rest is unexplained. Here the sample has around 120,000 clones; 85% to 90% occur a single time. The ten largest clones capture approximately 3.9% of the sample. Sequenced: peripheral blood. The receptors were sampled from a woman aged 55-70 years with COVID-19, enrolled during active disease.

The chain couples TRBV15 to TRBJ1-2; possibly TRBD1 for D (5 bases). Deletions cut 5 bases from V and 7 bases from J, with 23 bases between. Germline CDR1 and CDR2: LNHNV and YYDKDF (reference sequence). There are 16 residues in the CDR3. CDR3 sequence: CATSESSGGQGGGYTF. In nucleotides, the CDR3 is TGTGCCACCAGCGAGTCCTCGGGGGGTCAGGGAGGTGGCTACACCTTC.

The chain joins TRBV15 to TRBJ1-4; maybe TRBD1 (6 bases). The ends were cut back, 3 bases at V and 8 bases at J, with 19 bases in the middle. The CDR3 spans 16 residues. Germline values: CDR1 LNHNV, CDR2 YYDKDF (reference sequence). Written as DNA, the CDR3 is TGTGCCACCAGCAGGGACAGACAGGACGGTGGGGAAAAACTGTTTTTT. Residues: CATSRDRQDGGEKLFF.

This clone came up once. The chain is built from TRBV7-2 and TRBJ2-1; 11 bases map to TRBD2. The CDR3 length is 16 residues. Germline V lookup: CDR1 SGHTA, CDR2 FQGNSA. V lost 5 bases and J lost 7; bases outside the gene matches: 10. The CDR3 spells CASSQRVAGGINEQFF. The CDR3 DNA sequence: TGTGCCAGCAGCCAACGGGTAGCGGGGGGGATAAATGAGCAGTTCTTC.

The rearrangement uses TRBV20-1 and TRBJ1-2, with 9 nucleotides matching TRBD1. CDR3 size: 11 residues. Germline CDR1 DFQATT, CDR2 SNEGSKA (reference sequence). The junction had 8 bases not matched to a gene; V was cut back by 6 bases and J by 12 bases. Here the CDR3 reads CSATPGQGNTF. Written as DNA, the CDR3 is TGCAGTGCGACCCCCGGACAGGGGAACACCTTC.

The chain joins TRBV19 to TRBJ2-6; possibly TRBD1 for D (5 bases). V was shortened by 5 bases and J by 0 bases, with 8 bases between the two germline ends. The CDR3 consists of 15 residues. Germline V gene lookup returns CDR1 LNHDA and CDR2 SQIVND (reference sequence). The DNA of the CDR3 is TGTGCCAGTAGTTTACAGGACTCTGGGGCCAACGTCCTGACTTTC. It yields the protein CASSLQDSGANVLTF.

This rearrangement joins TRBV30 to TRBJ2-2, with TRBD1 matching over 9 bases. J was trimmed by 7 bases and V by 3 bases; bases with no gene match: 3. Germline V gene data show CDR1 as GTSNPN and CDR2 as SVGIG (reference sequence). CDR3 length: 13 residues. The chain's CDR3 is CAWRGQGLGELFF. CDR3 sequence (DNA): TGTGCCTGGAGAGGACAGGGGCTCGGGGAGCTGTTTTTT.

The chain joins TRBV9 to TRBJ2-1, with TRBD1 matching 8 bases. The CDR3 covers 17 residues. The ends lost 6 bases at V and 7 bases at J; junction bases unmatched: 18. CDR1 and CDR2 (germline): SGDLS, YYNGEE. The CDR3 loop is CASTPRRTGGIVNEQFF. The CDR3 bases are TGTGCCAGCACCCCTCGCCGCACAGGGGGAATTGTGAATGAGCAGTTCTTC.

The chain has TRBV25-1 and TRBJ2-5, with TRBD2 as a possible D gene (5 bases). Trimming removed 4 bases from V and 1 base from J, with 10 bases in between. Germline V gene data show CDR1 as MGHDK and CDR2 as SYGVNS. This CDR3 is built from 14 residues. CDR3 bases: TGTGCCAGCAGTGTCTCCGGGGTCCAAGAGACCCAGTACTTC. As protein: CASSVSGVQETQYF.

The J gene is TRBJ1-4, the V gene TRBV3-1 (or the pseudogene TRBV3-2); the D gene is possibly TRBD1 (5 bases). V lost 1 base, J lost 10 bases, and 16 bases lay in between. Germline CDR1 LGHDT, CDR2 YNNKEL (reference sequence). This CDR3 has 15 amino acids. CDR3 in amino acids: CASSQAEGTWGKLFF. In DNA, the CDR3 is TGTGCCAGCAGCCAAGCGGAAGGGACTTGGGGAAAACTGTTTTTT.

The chain links TRBV3-1 (or the pseudogene TRBV3-2) to TRBJ1-2; D is perhaps TRBD1 (5 bases). The CDR3 contains 17 residues. V lost 0 bases, J lost 4 bases, and 18 bases lay in between. Germline CDR1 LGHDT, CDR2 YNNKEL (reference sequence). In DNA, the CDR3 is TGTGCCAGCAGCCAAGACGCGTTAGGCAGGGTCCCCTATGGCTACACCTTC. Protein product: CASSQDALGRVPYGYTF.

In DNA form, the CDR3 reads TGTGCCAGTAGTATAGGCGCAGGCGGAAACACCATATATTTT. It yields the protein CASSIGAGGNTIYF. The chain recombines TRBV19 with TRBJ1-3; D is undetermined. The ends were cut back, 1 base at V and 4 bases at J, with 8 bases in the middle. CDR3 length: 14 residues. Germline V lookup: CDR1 LNHDA, CDR2 SQIVND (reference sequence).

The chain combines TRBV19 with TRBJ2-1; D assignment may be TRBD1 or TRBD2 (6 bases each). The length of the CDR3 is 14 residues. V was trimmed by 5 bases and J by 7 bases, leaving 15 bases between them. Germline V gives CDR1 LNHDA, CDR2 SQIVND (reference sequence). CDR3 nucleotide sequence: TGTGCCAGTAGTTTAGGGGGGCAGGGAAATGAGCAGTTCTTC. This sequence encodes CASSLGGQGNEQFF.

The chain is built from TRBV18 and TRBJ1-1; no definite D call. CDR1 is KGHSH and CDR2 is LQKENI in the germline V gene. V dropped 3 bases and J dropped 0 bases, with 5 bases sitting between them. This CDR3 is 13 amino acids long. CDR3 in amino acids: CASSPRMNTEAFF. In nucleotides, the CDR3 is TGTGCCAGCTCACCTAGAATGAACACTGAAGCTTTCTTT.

This rearrangement joins TRBV19 to TRBJ2-5, with 7 bases lining up with TRBD2. CDR1 and CDR2 (germline): LNHDA, SQIVND (reference sequence). This CDR3 has 13 residues. J was trimmed by 5 bases and V by 3 bases; bases with no gene match: 3. CDR3 amino acids: CASSIRREETQYF. DNA for the CDR3: TGTGCCAGTAGTATCAGGCGGGAGGAGACCCAGTACTTC. The variable domain in full, with the rest retrieved from reference TRBV19 and TRBJ2-5, is DGGITQSPKYLFRKEGQNVTLSCEQNLNHDAMYWYRQDPGQGLRLIYYSQIVNDFQKGDIAEGYSVSREKKESFPLTVTSAQKNPTAFYLCASSIRREETQYFGPGTRLLVL.

This chain uses TRBV7-6 with TRBJ2-7, with 7 nucleotides matching TRBD2. The CDR3 contains 13 residues. V shed 1 base and J 6 bases; nucleotides not matched to a gene: 3. Germline values: CDR1 SGHVS, CDR2 FNYEAQ. The CDR3 loop is CASSLVRGGEQYF. The CDR3 DNA reads as TGTGCCAGCAGCTTAGTGCGCGGGGGCGAGCAGTACTTC.

The chain uses TRBV5-8 and TRBJ1-4; the match to TRBD1 covers 8 bases. Germline lookup yields CDR1 SGHTS and CDR2 YDEGEE. The length of the CDR3 is 16 residues. Trimming removed 3 bases from V and 3 bases from J; junction bases left unmatched: 7. This CDR3 is CASSSVPGQANEKLFF. The CDR3 DNA is TGTGCCAGCAGCTCCGTTCCGGGACAGGCTAATGAAAAACTGTTTTTT.

The chain employs TRBV11-2 and TRBJ1-3; the D gene is possibly TRBD1 (5 bases). The CDR3 covers 17 residues. CDR1 and CDR2 from the germline V gene are SGHAT and FQNNGV. The V and J ends lost 1 base and 0 bases respectively, with 13 bases between them. CDR3: CASSLVYSTGSGNTIYF. CDR3 bases: TGTGCCAGCAGCTTAGTGTACTCCACAGGCTCTGGAAACACCATATATTTT.

V and J are TRBV4-1 and TRBJ1-3; D gene unclear. Trimming cost V 1 base and J 7 bases, with 14 bases left between them. CDR3 length: 15 residues. Germline loops: CDR1 MGHRA, CDR2 YSYEKL. The CDR3 region has the DNA TGCGCCAGCAGCCAAGGTCGGTTCTCCGGGAACACCATATATTTT. Amino acid sequence: CASSQGRFSGNTIYF.

V and J are TRBV29-1 and TRBJ1-1; D is uncertain. Germline loops: CDR1 SQVTM, CDR2 ANQGSEA. This CDR3 is built from 13 residues. Trimming pared 7 bases from V and 3 bases from J, leaving 15 bases between. This CDR3 is CSGRVAVDTEAFF. The CDR3 DNA follows: TGCAGCGGGAGGGTCGCGGTGGACACTGAAGCTTTCTTT.